This T cell receptor beta chain was documented in a study of T cells in localized non-small cell lung cancer (dated by TCRdb to 2018 to 2020). Turning to the overall study: The study analyzed T cell repertoires of 200 to 300 early-stage NSCLC patients, comparing tumors and uninvolved tumor-adjacent lungs. The mean age of the NSCLC patients was roughly 70 years, with approximately 130 men and around 100 women. The cohort was made up of about 240 treatment-naive NSCLC patients whose localized lung tumors had been resected. Points the paper makes about the study in general: Because multi-region tumor sequencing was not performed, intratumor heterogeneity could not be ruled out. Of the top 100 tumor clones, a median of roughly 60 were detected in paired uninvolved adjacent lung; 28 were also among that lung's top 100. Uninvolved tumor-adjacent lung showed the highest T cell clonality, higher than tumor, which suggests more focused antigenic responses in the adjacent lung. Longer overall survival was associated with higher blood T cell density, whereas shorter survival was associated with higher adjacent-lung clonality. Because the study design was exploratory, TCR variables were selected using unadjusted p-values without false-discovery rate correction.

TCR beta CDR3 regions were sequenced from DNA using the immunoSEQ Assay. In the authors' own workflow: T cell density was computed as TCR beta template counts normalized to usable DNA estimated by amplifying housekeeping genes. Richness was estimated using the preseqR package, with extrapolation to 400,000 templates for PBMC samples and to 120,000 templates for tissue samples. Clonality was taken to be one minus Pielou's evenness. Tissue-enriched TCRs were identified through differential abundance testing performed on productive amino-acid clonotypes, with a minimum total count of 5 and an alpha of 0.1. The Jaccard Index and the Morisita Overlap Index were used to measure how much the repertoires overlapped between compartments. TCR beta CDR3s were clustered by GLIPH together with public tetramer-defined viral CDR3s, and at least three viral sequences plus V-gene enrichment were required for viral motifs. TCRdb carries this immuneACCESS record with in-frame sequences only. Its versions omit some clonotypes, under half of them owing to an unresolved V gene in the studies checked, with the rest unexplained. V and J calls and clone size follow that table, whereas D and trimming were derived from the DNA. The sample yields 70,000 to 85,000 clones; 65% to 85% were counted once. The ten largest clones capture approximately 1.2% of the sample.

At diagnosis, tumor, uninvolved tumor-adjacent lung and peripheral blood were collected and then preserved as a mix of FFPE and fresh-frozen material. Blood samples were analyzed as peripheral blood mononuclear cells for TCR repertoire profiling. V and J are truncated by 5 bases and 7 bases respectively, leaving an intervening sequence of 17 bases. The CDR3 holds 14 amino acids from the cysteine to the phenylalanine. Just CDR3 DNA is preserved here, 42 bases in frame from base 1. CDR1 and CDR2, looked up from the germline V gene, are SGHTA and FQGTGA. Notes on this clone: Its antigen specificity is not known. No base quality information exists; no much larger clone differs at one position.

The sequence joins TRBV7-3 to TRBJ1-2; a tentative D call is TRBD1 (5 bases match). The TCR was taken from a female donor of 60 years or more with stage I lung adenocarcinoma. This specimen consisted of peripheral blood, obtained before any cancer treatment. CDR3 reads: CASSLERGSPGYTF. The nucleotide sequence is given as TGTGCCAGCAGCCTAGAAAGGGGTTCCCCTGGCTACACCTTC.